This is a list of T cell receptor beta chains from one sample in a study of blood T cell repertoires in COVID-19. Here immunoSEQ multiplex PCR was the method, and the copy in TCRdb shows in-frame clones only, minus some. The table shows 40,000 to 60,000 clones, with roughly 70% occurring only once. The sequenced material came from peripheral blood. Receptors were obtained from a woman aged 65 to 85 with acute or convalescent COVID-19. CDR3s include the opening cysteine and the closing phenylalanine or tryptophan. D genes are given only for firm matches. Part of the rows lack a size; the others show once, few, many or a class for expanded clones.

j_gene | abundance | d_gene | v_gene | CDR3aa | CDR3nt
TRBJ2-7 | - | - | TRBV10-1 | CASSDGGGTYEQYF | TGCGCCAGCAGTGATGGGGGGGGCACCTACGAGCAGTACTTC
TRBJ1-2 | few | - | TRBV7-2 | CASSLSTNYGYTF | TGTGCCAGCAGCTTAAGCACTAACTATGGCTACACCTTC
TRBJ1-2 | - | - | TRBV28 | CASSDSYGYTF | TGTGCCAGCAGTGACAGCTATGGCTACACCTTC
TRBJ2-7 | - | - | TRBV7-9 | CASSFSRSEQYF | TGTGCCAGCAGCTTCTCTCGGTCCGAGCAGTACTTC
TRBJ1-1 | - | - | TRBV2 | CASTGEENTEAFF | TGTGCCAGCACTGGGGAGGAGAACACTGAAGCTTTCTTT
TRBJ1-1 | - | - | TRBV19 | CASTTPGREAEAFF | TGTGCCAGTACCACCCCGGGGAGGGAGGCTGAAGCTTTCTTT
TRBJ1-4 | - | - | TRBV28 | CASSLGGGNEKLFF | TGTGCCAGCAGCCTGGGGGGGGGTAATGAAAAACTGTTTTTT
TRBJ2-3 | - | - | TRBV6-4 | CASSATSTDTQYF | TGTGCCAGCAGTGCGACTAGCACAGATACGCAGTATTTT
TRBJ1-2 | - | - | TRBV18 | CASSQGRQSPNYGYTF | TGTGCCAGCTCCCAAGGAAGACAGTCTCCTAACTATGGCTACACCTTC
TRBJ1-6 | few | - | TRBV5-1 | CASSFSTGNYSPLHF | TGCGCCAGCAGCTTCTCGACGGGAAACTATTCACCCCTCCACTTT
TRBJ2-5 | few | - | TRBV2 | CASSSSAYGETQYF | TGTGCCAGCAGTAGCAGCGCCTACGGGGAGACCCAGTACTTC
TRBJ2-1 | - | - | TRBV6-6 | CASRNAGTSVGEQFF | TGTGCCAGCAGAAACGCCGGGACTTCCGTGGGTGAGCAGTTCTTC
TRBJ2-5 | - | - | TRBV24-1 | CATSDYGEETQYF | TGTGCCACCAGTGATTACGGGGAGGAGACCCAGTACTTC
TRBJ2-1 | many | - | TRBV7-3 | CASSPGASATHEQFF | TGTGCCAGCAGCCCTGGGGCCAGCGCGACCCATGAGCAGTTCTTC
TRBJ1-5 | - | TRBD1 | TRBV27 | CATKAGGRQPQHF | TGTGCCACCAAAGCAGGGGGCCGGCAGCCCCAGCATTTT
TRBJ2-7 | - | - | TRBV6-5 | CASSSGTSGDEQYF | TGTGCCAGCAGTTCCGGGACATCGGGCGACGAGCAGTACTTC
TRBJ1-2 | - | TRBD1 | TRBV18 | CASSPDREFGYTF | TGTGCCAGCTCCCCGGACAGGGAATTTGGCTACACCTTC
TRBJ2-3 | - | TRBD2 | TRBV5-1 | CASRAGGYTDTQYF | TGCGCCAGCAGGGCGGGAGGCTACACAGATACGCAGTATTTT
TRBJ2-4 | - | - | TRBV29-1 | CSAEGGMGSGIQYF | TGCAGCGCCGAGGGCGGGATGGGATCTGGCATTCAGTACTTC
TRBJ2-7 | - | - | TRBV20-1 | CSASQRAGHEQYF | TGCAGTGCTAGTCAGCGGGCGGGACACGAGCAGTACTTC
TRBJ2-5 | - | TRBD1 | TRBV12-3/TRBV12-4 | CASSLTGEETQYF | TGTGCCAGCAGTTTAACAGGGGAGGAGACCCAGTACTTC
TRBJ1-2 | - | - | TRBV19 | CASSIGSTAGEGYTF | TGTGCCAGTAGTATAGGATCGACGGCAGGCGAGGGCTACACCTTC
TRBJ1-2 | - | - | TRBV4-3 | CASSQAIGDYGYTF | TGCGCCAGCAGCCAAGCTATAGGGGACTATGGCTACACCTTC
TRBJ2-7 | - | TRBD2 | TRBV6-6 | CASSQSSGTSVSYEQYF | TGTGCCAGCAGTCAGTCGAGCGGGACTAGCGTCTCCTACGAGCAGTACTTC
TRBJ1-2 | few | TRBD1 | TRBV9 | CASSLSTGGIGGYTF | TGTGCCAGCAGCCTTTCCACAGGGGGAATCGGGGGCTACACCTTC
TRBJ1-3 | - | - | TRBV7-3 | CASSLLSGNTIYF | TGTGCCAGCAGCCTTCTTTCTGGAAACACCATATATTTT
TRBJ1-4 | - | - | TRBV5-6 | CASSWAGAPNEKLFF | TGTGCCAGCAGCTGGGCAGGGGCCCCTAATGAAAAACTGTTTTTT
TRBJ1-6 | - | - | TRBV3-1/TRBV3-2 | CASSSTGNSPLHF | TGTGCCAGCAGTTCCACAGGGAACTCACCCCTCCACTTT
TRBJ1-2 | - | TRBD1 | TRBV4-1 | CASSQRQGEQGYTF | TGCGCCAGCAGCCAGCGACAGGGAGAGCAAGGCTACACCTTC
TRBJ2-1 | - | TRBD2 | TRBV5-1 | CASSWSGTRANEQFF | TGCGCCAGCAGCTGGTCCGGGACTAGAGCCAATGAGCAGTTCTTC
TRBJ2-5 | - | - | TRBV3-1/TRBV3-2 | CASTKEAGGAAETQYF | TGTGCCAGCACCAAGGAAGCTGGAGGGGCGGCAGAGACCCAGTACTTC
TRBJ2-2 | many | TRBD1 | TRBV5-4 | CASSSGQGDTGELFF | TGTGCCAGCAGCTCTGGACAGGGCGACACCGGGGAGCTGTTTTTT
TRBJ2-6 | - | TRBD2 | TRBV2 | CASSGGAGGYSGANVLTF | TGTGCCAGCAGTGGCGGAGCGGGGGGATACTCTGGGGCCAACGTCCTGACTTTC
TRBJ1-1 | - | - | TRBV7-2 | CASSLSGGSTEAFF | TGTGCCAGCAGCTTATCGGGGGGAAGTACTGAAGCTTTCTTT
TRBJ2-3 | - | - | TRBV5-1 | CASGKTATSTDTQYF | TGCGCCAGCGGAAAGACAGCAACTAGCACAGATACGCAGTATTTT
TRBJ2-5 | - | - | TRBV5-4 | CASSLGGDFQETQYF | TGTGCCAGCAGCTTGGGGGGGGACTTCCAAGAGACCCAGTACTTC
TRBJ2-5 | - | - | TRBV7-3 | CASSLTEGPRETQYF | TGTGCCAGCAGCTTAACGGAGGGACCAAGGGAGACCCAGTACTTC
TRBJ1-2 | once | - | TRBV27 | CASTPVGGGARANYGYTF | TGTGCCAGCACCCCAGTTGGTGGGGGGGCGCGAGCTAACTATGGCTACACCTTC
TRBJ2-1 | - | TRBD1 | TRBV7-3 | CASSKTGTEHEQFF | TGTGCCAGCAGCAAAACCGGGACAGAGCATGAGCAGTTCTTC
TRBJ1-1 | - | - | TRBV6-4 | CASSLTGTTEAFF | TGTGCCAGCAGTCTAACAGGGACCACTGAAGCTTTCTTT
TRBJ1-4 | - | TRBD1 | TRBV5-1 | CASSLGGGSEKLFF | TGCGCCAGCAGCTTGGGAGGGGGCAGTGAAAAACTGTTTTTT
TRBJ2-3 | - | - | TRBV5-1 | CASSLPQGLLTDTQYF | TGCGCCAGCAGCTTGCCACAGGGTCTCCTCACAGATACGCAGTATTTT
TRBJ2-5 | - | TRBD1 | TRBV28 | CASSYRGRSETQYF | TGTGCCAGCAGTTACAGGGGGCGGTCCGAGACCCAGTACTTC
TRBJ2-1 | - | - | TRBV4-3 | CASSQERTRGYNEQFF | TGCGCCAGCAGCCAAGAGAGGACAAGGGGGTACAATGAGCAGTTCTTC
TRBJ2-7 | once | - | TRBV9 | CASSVTPTYEQYF | TGTGCCAGCAGCGTAACGCCTACGTACGAGCAGTACTTC
TRBJ2-5 | - | - | TRBV18 | CASSPSQHVFQETQYF | TGTGCCAGCTCACCGTCCCAACACGTATTCCAAGAGACCCAGTACTTC
TRBJ1-6 | many | - | TRBV10-3 | CAIRREGWAGSLNSPLHF | TGTGCCATCAGACGGGAGGGGTGGGCTGGCAGCCTAAATTCACCCCTCCACTTT
TRBJ2-7 | - | - | TRBV3-1/TRBV3-2 | CASSPRTDSYEQYF | TGTGCCAGCAGCCCCCGGACAGATTCCTACGAGCAGTACTTC
TRBJ1-1 | - | TRBD1 | TRBV3-1/TRBV3-2 | CASSQSDRGNTEAFF | TGTGCCAGCAGCCAATCCGACAGGGGGAACACTGAAGCTTTCTTT
TRBJ2-3 | - | - | TRBV6-2/TRBV6-3 | CASSYSLTGTDTQYF | TGTGCCAGCAGTTATTCCCTGACAGGCACAGATACGCAGTATTTT
TRBJ2-7 | - | - | TRBV7-8 | CASSLAREYEQYF | TGTGCCAGCAGCTTAGCGAGGGAATACGAGCAGTACTTC
TRBJ1-1 | - | - | TRBV5-6 | CASSQGAGLDTEAFF | TGTGCCAGCAGCCAAGGGGCGGGACTGGACACTGAAGCTTTCTTT
TRBJ1-2 | - | TRBD1 | TRBV19 | CASSIDQGQYGYTF | TGTGCCAGTAGTATCGATCAGGGACAGTATGGCTACACCTTC
TRBJ2-2 | - | - | TRBV5-1 | CASSDDSLAGELFF | TGCGCCAGCAGCGACGACAGCCTCGCCGGGGAGCTGTTTTTT
TRBJ1-2 | - | - | TRBV7-2 | CASSADQQDGYTF | TGTGCCAGCAGCGCGGACCAACAGGATGGCTACACCTTC